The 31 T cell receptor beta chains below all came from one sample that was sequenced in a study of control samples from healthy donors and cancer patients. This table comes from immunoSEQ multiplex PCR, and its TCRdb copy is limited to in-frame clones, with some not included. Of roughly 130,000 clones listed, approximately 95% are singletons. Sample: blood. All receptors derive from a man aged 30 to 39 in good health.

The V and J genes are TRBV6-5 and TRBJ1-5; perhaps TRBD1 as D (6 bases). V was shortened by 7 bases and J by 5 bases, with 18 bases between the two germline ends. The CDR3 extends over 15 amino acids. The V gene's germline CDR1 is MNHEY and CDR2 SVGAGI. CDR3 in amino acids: CASKRGPSDDQPQHF. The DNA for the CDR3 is TGTGCCAGCAAACGGGGGCCGAGCGACGATCAGCCCCAGCATTTT.

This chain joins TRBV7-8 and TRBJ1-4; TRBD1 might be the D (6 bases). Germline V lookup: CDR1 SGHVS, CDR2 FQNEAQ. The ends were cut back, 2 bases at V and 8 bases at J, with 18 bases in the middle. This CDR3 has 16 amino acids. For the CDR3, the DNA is TGTGCCAGCAGCTTATATACGGGGGCGGATAGCGAAAAACTGTTTTTT. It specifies CASSLYTGADSEKLFF. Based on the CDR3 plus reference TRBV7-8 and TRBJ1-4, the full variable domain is GAGVSQSPRYKVAKRGQDVALRCDPISGHVSLFWYQQALGQGPEFLTYFQNEAQLDKSGLPSDRFFAERPEGSVSTLKIQRTQQEDSAVYLCASSLYTGADSEKLFFGSGTQLSVL.

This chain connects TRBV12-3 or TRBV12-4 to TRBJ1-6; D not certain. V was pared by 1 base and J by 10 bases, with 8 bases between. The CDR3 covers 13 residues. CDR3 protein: CASSLGPTSPLHF. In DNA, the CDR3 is TGTGCCAGCAGTTTAGGGCCGACGTCACCCCTCCACTTT.

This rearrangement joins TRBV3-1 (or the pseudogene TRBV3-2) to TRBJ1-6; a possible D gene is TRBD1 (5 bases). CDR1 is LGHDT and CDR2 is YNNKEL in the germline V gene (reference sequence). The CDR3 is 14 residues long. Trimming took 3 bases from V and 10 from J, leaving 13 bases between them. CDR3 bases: TGTGCCAGCAGCCACACAGGTTCAATCTCACCCCTCCACTTT. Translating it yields CASSHTGSISPLHF.

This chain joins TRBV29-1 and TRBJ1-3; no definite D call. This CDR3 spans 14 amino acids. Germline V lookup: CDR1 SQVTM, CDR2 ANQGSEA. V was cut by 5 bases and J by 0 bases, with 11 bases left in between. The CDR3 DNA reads TGCAGCGTTCTGCCCCGGGACTCTGGAAACACCATATATTTT. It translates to CSVLPRDSGNTIYF.

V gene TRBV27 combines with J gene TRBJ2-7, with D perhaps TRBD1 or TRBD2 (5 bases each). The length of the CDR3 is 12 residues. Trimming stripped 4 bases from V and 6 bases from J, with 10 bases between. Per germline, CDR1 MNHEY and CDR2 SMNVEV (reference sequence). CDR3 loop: CASSYPGTEQYF. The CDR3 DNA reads TGTGCCAGCAGTTATCCAGGGACCGAGCAGTACTTC.

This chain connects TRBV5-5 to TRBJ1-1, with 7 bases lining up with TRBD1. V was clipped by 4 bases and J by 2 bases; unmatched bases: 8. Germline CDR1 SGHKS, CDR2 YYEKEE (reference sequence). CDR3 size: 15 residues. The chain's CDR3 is CASSGGTALNTEAFF. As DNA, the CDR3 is TGTGCCAGCAGCGGAGGGACAGCCCTTAACACTGAAGCTTTCTTT. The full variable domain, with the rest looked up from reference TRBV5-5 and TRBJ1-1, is DAGVTQSPTHLIKTRGQQVTLRCSPISGHKSVSWYQQVLGQGPQFIFQYYEKEERGRGNFPDRFSARQFPNYSSELNVNALLLGDSALYLCASSGGTALNTEAFFGQGTRLTVV.

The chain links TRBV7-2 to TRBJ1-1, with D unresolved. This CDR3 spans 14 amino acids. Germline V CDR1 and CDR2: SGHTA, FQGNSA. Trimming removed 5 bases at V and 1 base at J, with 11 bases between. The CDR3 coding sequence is TGTGCCAGCAGCCCGAGGAGCGGGAACACTGAAGCTTTCTTT. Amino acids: CASSPRSGNTEAFF. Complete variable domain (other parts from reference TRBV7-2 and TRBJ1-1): GAGVSQSPSNKVTEKGKDVELRCDPISGHTALYWYRQSLGQGLEFLIYFQGNSAPDKSGLPSDRFSAERTGGSVSTLTIQRTQQEDSAVYLCASSPRSGNTEAFFGQGTRLTVV.

The CDR3 sequence: CASSQQGREQFF. The CDR3 DNA reads as TGTGCCAGCAGCCAACAGGGGCGGGAGCAGTTCTTC. The rearrangement links TRBV14 to TRBJ2-1, with D possibly being TRBD1 (6 bases). Trimming pared 2 bases from V and 10 bases from J, leaving 9 bases between. The CDR3 is 12 amino acids. CDR1 and CDR2 (germline): SGHDN, FVKESK.

CDR3 sequence (DNA): TGTGCTAGTGGTTTGGCACGTGATGAGCAGTTCTTC. Residues: CASGLARDEQFF. The gene calls are TRBV12-5 and TRBJ2-1, with D hard to call. CDR3 length: 12 residues. V was pared by 1 base and J by 8 bases, with 6 bases between. The germline V gene has CDR1 LGHNT and CDR2 FRNRAP.

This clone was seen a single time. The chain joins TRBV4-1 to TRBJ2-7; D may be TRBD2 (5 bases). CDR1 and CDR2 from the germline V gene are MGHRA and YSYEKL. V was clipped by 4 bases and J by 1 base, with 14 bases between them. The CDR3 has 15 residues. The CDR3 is CASSRPEDLSYEQYF. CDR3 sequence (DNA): TGCGCCAGCAGCCGACCCGAGGACTTATCCTACGAGCAGTACTTC.

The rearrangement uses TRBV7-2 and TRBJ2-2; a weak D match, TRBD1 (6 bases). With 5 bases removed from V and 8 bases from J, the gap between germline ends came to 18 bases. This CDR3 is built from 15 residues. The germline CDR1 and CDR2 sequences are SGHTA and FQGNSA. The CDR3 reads CASSPRGGLGGELFF. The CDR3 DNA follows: TGTGCCAGCAGCCCCCGAGGGGGTTTGGGAGGGGAGCTGTTTTTT. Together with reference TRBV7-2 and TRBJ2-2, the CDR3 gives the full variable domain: GAGVSQSPSNKVTEKGKDVELRCDPISGHTALYWYRQSLGQGLEFLIYFQGNSAPDKSGLPSDRFSAERTGGSVSTLTIQRTQQEDSAVYLCASSPRGGLGGELFFGEGSRLTVL.

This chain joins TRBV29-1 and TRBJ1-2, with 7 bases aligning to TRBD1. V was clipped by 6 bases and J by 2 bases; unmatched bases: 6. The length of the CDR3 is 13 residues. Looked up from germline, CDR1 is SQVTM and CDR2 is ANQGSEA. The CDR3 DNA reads TGCAGCGTGCGACAGGGACTGAACTATGGCTACACCTTC. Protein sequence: CSVRQGLNYGYTF.

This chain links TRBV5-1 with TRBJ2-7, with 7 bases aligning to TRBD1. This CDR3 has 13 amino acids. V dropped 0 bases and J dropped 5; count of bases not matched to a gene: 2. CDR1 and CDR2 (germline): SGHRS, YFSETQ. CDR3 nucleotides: TGCGCCAGCAGCTTGGGACAGGGCAACGAGCAGTACTTC. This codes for CASSLGQGNEQYF.

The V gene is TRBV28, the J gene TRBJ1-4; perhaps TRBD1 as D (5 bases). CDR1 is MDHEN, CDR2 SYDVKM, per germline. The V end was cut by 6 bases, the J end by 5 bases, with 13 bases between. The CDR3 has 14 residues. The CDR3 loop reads CASRLGGKNEKLFF. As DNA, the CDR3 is TGTGCCAGCAGACTTGGGGGGAAAAATGAAAAACTGTTTTTT.

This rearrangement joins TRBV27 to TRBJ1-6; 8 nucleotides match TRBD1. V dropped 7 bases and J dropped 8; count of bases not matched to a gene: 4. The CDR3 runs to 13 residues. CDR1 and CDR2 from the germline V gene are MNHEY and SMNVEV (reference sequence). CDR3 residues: CASMRQGYSPLHF. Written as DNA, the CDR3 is TGTGCCAGCATGAGACAGGGGTATTCACCCCTCCACTTT.

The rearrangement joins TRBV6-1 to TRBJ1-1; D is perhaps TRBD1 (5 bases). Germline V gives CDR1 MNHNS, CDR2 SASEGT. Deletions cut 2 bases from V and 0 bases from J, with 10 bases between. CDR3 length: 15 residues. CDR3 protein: CASSEQWGVNTEAFF. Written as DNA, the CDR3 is TGTGCCAGCAGTGAACAGTGGGGCGTGAACACTGAAGCTTTCTTT.

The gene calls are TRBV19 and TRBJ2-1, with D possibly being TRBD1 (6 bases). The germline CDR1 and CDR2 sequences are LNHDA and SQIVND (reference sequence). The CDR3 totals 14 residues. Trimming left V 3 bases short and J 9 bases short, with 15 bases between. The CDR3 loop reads CASSILGGVSEQFF. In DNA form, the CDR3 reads TGTGCCAGTAGTATCTTAGGGGGAGTCAGTGAGCAGTTCTTC.

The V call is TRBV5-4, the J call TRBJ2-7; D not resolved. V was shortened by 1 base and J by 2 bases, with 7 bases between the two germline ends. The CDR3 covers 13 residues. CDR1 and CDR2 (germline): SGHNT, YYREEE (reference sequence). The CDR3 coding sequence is TGTGCCAGCAGCTTGTACGGAGCCTACGAGCAGTACTTC. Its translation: CASSLYGAYEQYF.

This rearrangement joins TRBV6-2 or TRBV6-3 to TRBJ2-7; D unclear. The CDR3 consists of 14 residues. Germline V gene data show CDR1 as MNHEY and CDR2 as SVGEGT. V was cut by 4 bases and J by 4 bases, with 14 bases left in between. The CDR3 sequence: CASSSPSLDYEQYF. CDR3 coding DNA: TGTGCCAGCAGTTCACCCTCTCTGGATTACGAGCAGTACTTC.

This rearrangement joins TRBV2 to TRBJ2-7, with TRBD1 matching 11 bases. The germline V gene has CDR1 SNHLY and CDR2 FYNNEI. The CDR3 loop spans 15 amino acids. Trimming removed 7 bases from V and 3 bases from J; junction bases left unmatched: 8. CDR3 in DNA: TGTGCCAGCATTATCACAGGGACAGGGGGCTACGAGCAGTACTTC. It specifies CASIITGTGGYEQYF.

The CDR3 DNA is TGCGCCAGCAGCCGCGCTGGCACTGAAGCTTTCTTT. Its translation is CASSRAGTEAFF. The V gene is TRBV5-1, the J gene TRBJ1-1; D call uncertain. V lost 4 bases to trimming and J lost 4 bases, with 8 bases between them. The CDR3 length is 12 residues. The germline V gene has CDR1 SGHRS and CDR2 YFSETQ.

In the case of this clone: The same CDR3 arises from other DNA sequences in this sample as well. The DNA for the CDR3 is TGTGCCAGCAGCCCGACACCGAACTATGGCTACACCTTC. Translated: CASSPTPNYGYTF. The rearrangement uses TRBV12-3 or TRBV12-4 and TRBJ1-2; D remains ambiguous. V dropped 6 bases and J dropped 2 bases, with 10 bases sitting between them. The CDR3 has 13 amino acids.

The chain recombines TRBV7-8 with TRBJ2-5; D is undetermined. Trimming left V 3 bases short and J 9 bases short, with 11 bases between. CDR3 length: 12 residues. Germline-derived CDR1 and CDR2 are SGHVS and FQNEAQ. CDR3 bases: TGTGCCAGCAGCTTCCCCCCGGGTGCCCAGTACTTC. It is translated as CASSFPPGAQYF.

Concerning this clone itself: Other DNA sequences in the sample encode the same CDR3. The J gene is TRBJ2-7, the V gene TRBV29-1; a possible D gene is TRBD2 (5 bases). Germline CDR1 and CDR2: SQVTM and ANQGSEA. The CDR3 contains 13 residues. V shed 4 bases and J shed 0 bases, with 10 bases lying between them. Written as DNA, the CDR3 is TGCAGCGTTGGAGGTGGGAGCTCCTACGAGCAGTACTTC. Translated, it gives CSVGGGSSYEQYF.

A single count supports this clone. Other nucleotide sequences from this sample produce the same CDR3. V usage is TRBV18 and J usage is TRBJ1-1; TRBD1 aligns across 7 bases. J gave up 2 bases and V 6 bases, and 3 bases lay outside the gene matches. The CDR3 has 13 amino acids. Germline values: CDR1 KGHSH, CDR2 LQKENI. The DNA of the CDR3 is TGTGCCAGCTCGCAGGGGGGAAACACTGAAGCTTTCTTT. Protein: CASSQGGNTEAFF.

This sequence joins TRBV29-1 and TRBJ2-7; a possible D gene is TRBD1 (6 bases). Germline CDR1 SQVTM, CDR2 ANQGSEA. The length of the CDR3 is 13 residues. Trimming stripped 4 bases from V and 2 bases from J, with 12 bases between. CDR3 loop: CSVGEQGPYEQYF. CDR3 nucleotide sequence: TGCAGCGTTGGAGAACAGGGACCCTACGAGCAGTACTTC.

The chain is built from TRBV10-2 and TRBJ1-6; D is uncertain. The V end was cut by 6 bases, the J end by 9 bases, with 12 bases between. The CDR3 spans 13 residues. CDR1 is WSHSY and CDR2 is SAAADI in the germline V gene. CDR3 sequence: CASRNGQVSPLHF. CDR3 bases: TGCGCCAGCAGAAACGGGCAGGTTTCACCCCTCCACTTT.

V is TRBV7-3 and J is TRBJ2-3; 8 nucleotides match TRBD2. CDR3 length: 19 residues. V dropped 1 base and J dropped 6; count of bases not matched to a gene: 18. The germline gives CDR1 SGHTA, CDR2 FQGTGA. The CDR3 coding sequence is TGTGCCAGCAGCTTAATGGCGGGGGGCGCGTACTCCCCACGGGATACGCAGTATTTT. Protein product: CASSLMAGGAYSPRDTQYF.

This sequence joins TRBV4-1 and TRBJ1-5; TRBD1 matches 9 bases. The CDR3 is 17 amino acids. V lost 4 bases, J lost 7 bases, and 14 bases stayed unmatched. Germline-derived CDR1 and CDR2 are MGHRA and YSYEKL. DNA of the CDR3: TGCGCCAGCAGCCGCCCCCAGGGACAGGGACGTCGGCAGCCCCAGCATTTT. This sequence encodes CASSRPQGQGRRQPQHF.

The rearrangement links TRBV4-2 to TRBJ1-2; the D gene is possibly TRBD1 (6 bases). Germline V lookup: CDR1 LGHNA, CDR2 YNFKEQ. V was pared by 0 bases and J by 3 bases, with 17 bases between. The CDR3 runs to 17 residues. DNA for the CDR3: TGTGCCAGCAGCCAAGATGGGGGGGCGGCCCGGGACTATGGCTACACCTTC. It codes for CASSQDGGAARDYGYTF.